This T cell receptor (beta chain) came from a study of T cells in Graves' hyperthyroidism and ophthalmopathy. For the study at large: Before treatment of any kind, peripheral blood was taken at initial diagnosis. Study conclusions and caveats: Stable hyperthyroidism was separated from ophthalmopathy by a model based on 13 V-J features.

Germline V CDR1 and CDR2: SNHLY, FYNNEI. This CDR3 spans 13 amino acids. RNA transcripts were the template for amplifying TCR beta CDR3 regions. An initial round of RT-PCR targeting the TCR CDR3 relied on the HTBI primer set. MiXCR, applied by TCRdb to the multiplex PCR reads, yields one record per CDR3 protein. The sample lists more than 550,000 distinct CDR3 sequences; around 20% were seen once. Hyperthyroidism had been newly diagnosed in patients aged 18 to 65, and its duration was under 2 months. Points on this clonotype: What it binds is not known. A much larger clone sits a single nucleotide away, making a read error possible.

The receptor was derived from a woman aged 45-59 years with Graves' hyperthyroidism that later progressed to Graves' ophthalmopathy. The V call is TRBV2, the J call TRBJ1-2; D might be TRBD1 (5 bases). Sequencing was done on a sample of blood. CDR3 bases: TGTGTCAGCAGTGAGACGGGACCGCTTGGCTACACCTTC. Amino acids: CVSSETGPLGYTF.